This TCR beta chain was retrieved from a study of blood T cell repertoires in COVID-19. Study in general: Nucleic acid was either cDNA or gDNA, and it came from T cells, B-cell-depleted T cells, or PBMCs.

This clone was picked up one time. J was trimmed by 6 bases and V by 1 base; bases with no gene match: 3. The germline CDR1 and CDR2 sequences are MGHRA and YSYEKL. CDR3 size: 13 residues. Original processing notes: Reference gene primer amplification in the assay estimated nucleated cell counts. The repertoire was sequenced with immunoSEQ multiplex PCR; TCRdb's copy has only in-frame clones and lacks some. V and J calls and clone size follow that table, whereas D and trimming were derived from the DNA. In the table there are about 190,000 clones, more than 60% of which are singletons. This chain joins TRBV4-1 and TRBJ2-7; 7 nucleotides align to TRBD1. The receptor's source is a woman in her fifties or sixties with acute or convalescent COVID-19. The source material was peripheral blood. CDR3 protein: CASSQGQGTEQYF. The CDR3 nucleotides read TGCGCCAGCAGCCAAGGACAGGGCACCGAGCAGTACTTC.